Given below is one T cell receptor beta chain in context. What this receptor recognizes is not known. Nothing much larger sits one base from this clone, and base qualities are not available. The sample's time point, from its label and the paper: about 28 days (+/-7) after the second vaccine dose. AZD1222 recipients with second doses at about 4 weeks or about 12 weeks were pooled, because spike-specific TCR depth and breadth did not differ between schedules. Samples from vaccinated people were obtained from the UK trials COV001 and COV002, which included a single-blind randomized controlled phase 2/3 trial of AZD1222 (ChAdOx1 nCoV-19) in healthy adults. For TCRbeta chain sequencing, PBMC samples were collected from trial participants at day 0 and at day 28 after the second dose. The CDR3 regions of human TCRbeta chains were subjected to immunosequencing. The authors' pipeline ran thus. Repertoire TCRs were checked for matches against a reference library of SARS-CoV-2-specific TCRs that had been generated using the MIRA antigen-specificity platform. Breadth was defined as the fraction of unique TCRs that were SARS-CoV-2-associated. Depth was defined as the fraction of total T cells that were SARS-CoV-2-associated. Using the MIRA data, every spike-specific TCR was mapped to the spike region that the TCR reacted to and assigned to either a CD4 or a CD8 class. Log10-transformed breadth and depth values were compared by one-way ANOVA with Sidak's multiple comparisons tests. The table comes from immuneACCESS by way of TCRdb, which keeps in-frame sequences with V and J called. Part of the clones is missing from these tables; in studies checked, under half for an unresolved V gene and the rest for unknown reasons. From that table come the V and J calls and clone size; the DNA was used to work out D and trimming. In this sample the table shows 100,000 to 150,000 clones, approximately 85% of which occur a single time. 4.4% of the sample is in the top ten clones.

This entry comes from a study of T cell responses to AZD1222 COVID-19 vaccine (dated by TCRdb to the early 2020s). At the level of the whole study: A total of approximately 240 trial participants underwent TCR sequencing, of whom about 200 received two doses of AZD1222 and about 26 received two doses of the MenACWY control vaccine. Trial participants were enrolled by age into 18-55, 56-69 and 70-plus year subgroups, with around 140, 26 and 57 TCR-sequenced participants respectively. Here is what the overall study found, with its caveats: Participants were mostly white British and included more females than males, and it was suggested by the authors that clonal diversity may have been underestimated. Spike-specific TCR breadth and depth rose significantly after two AZD1222 doses compared with day 0 and with MenACWY recipients. Conclusions about previously exposed vaccinees are limited, since just 6 or 7 AZD1222 recipients were seropositive for SARS-CoV-2 at baseline. The whole spike protein was spanned by vaccine-associated CD4 TCRs, and dominant responses were seen in regions 160-218 and 743-854. Because no day 14 peak-response samples were available, the repertoires could be characterized only after the peak T cell response. Epitopes outside the regions mutated in the B.1.351 and B.1.1.7 variants were reportedly recognized by nearly half of the unique spike-specific TCRs. In the small 56-69-year group, the increase in depth fell short of significance, most likely because of low power.

V gives up 2 bases and J gives up 1 base, and the segment between their germline ends measures 11 bases. Measured from the cysteine to the phenylalanine, the CDR3 is 15 residues long. Of the read, only the CDR3 DNA is kept; its 45 bases are in frame from base 1. The CDR1 and CDR2 encoded by the germline V gene are ENHRY and SYGVKD. Source: peripheral blood, taken 28 days after the second AZD1222 dose. This receptor was identified in an adult who received the AZD1222 COVID-19 vaccine. This receptor chain uses TRBV10-3 and TRBJ1-1; D gene: possibly TRBD1, on 5 matching bases. The CDR3 region has the sequence CAISELYTGNTEAFF. The nucleotide sequence is TGTGCCATCAGTGAGCTATATACAGGGAACACTGAAGCTTTCTTT.